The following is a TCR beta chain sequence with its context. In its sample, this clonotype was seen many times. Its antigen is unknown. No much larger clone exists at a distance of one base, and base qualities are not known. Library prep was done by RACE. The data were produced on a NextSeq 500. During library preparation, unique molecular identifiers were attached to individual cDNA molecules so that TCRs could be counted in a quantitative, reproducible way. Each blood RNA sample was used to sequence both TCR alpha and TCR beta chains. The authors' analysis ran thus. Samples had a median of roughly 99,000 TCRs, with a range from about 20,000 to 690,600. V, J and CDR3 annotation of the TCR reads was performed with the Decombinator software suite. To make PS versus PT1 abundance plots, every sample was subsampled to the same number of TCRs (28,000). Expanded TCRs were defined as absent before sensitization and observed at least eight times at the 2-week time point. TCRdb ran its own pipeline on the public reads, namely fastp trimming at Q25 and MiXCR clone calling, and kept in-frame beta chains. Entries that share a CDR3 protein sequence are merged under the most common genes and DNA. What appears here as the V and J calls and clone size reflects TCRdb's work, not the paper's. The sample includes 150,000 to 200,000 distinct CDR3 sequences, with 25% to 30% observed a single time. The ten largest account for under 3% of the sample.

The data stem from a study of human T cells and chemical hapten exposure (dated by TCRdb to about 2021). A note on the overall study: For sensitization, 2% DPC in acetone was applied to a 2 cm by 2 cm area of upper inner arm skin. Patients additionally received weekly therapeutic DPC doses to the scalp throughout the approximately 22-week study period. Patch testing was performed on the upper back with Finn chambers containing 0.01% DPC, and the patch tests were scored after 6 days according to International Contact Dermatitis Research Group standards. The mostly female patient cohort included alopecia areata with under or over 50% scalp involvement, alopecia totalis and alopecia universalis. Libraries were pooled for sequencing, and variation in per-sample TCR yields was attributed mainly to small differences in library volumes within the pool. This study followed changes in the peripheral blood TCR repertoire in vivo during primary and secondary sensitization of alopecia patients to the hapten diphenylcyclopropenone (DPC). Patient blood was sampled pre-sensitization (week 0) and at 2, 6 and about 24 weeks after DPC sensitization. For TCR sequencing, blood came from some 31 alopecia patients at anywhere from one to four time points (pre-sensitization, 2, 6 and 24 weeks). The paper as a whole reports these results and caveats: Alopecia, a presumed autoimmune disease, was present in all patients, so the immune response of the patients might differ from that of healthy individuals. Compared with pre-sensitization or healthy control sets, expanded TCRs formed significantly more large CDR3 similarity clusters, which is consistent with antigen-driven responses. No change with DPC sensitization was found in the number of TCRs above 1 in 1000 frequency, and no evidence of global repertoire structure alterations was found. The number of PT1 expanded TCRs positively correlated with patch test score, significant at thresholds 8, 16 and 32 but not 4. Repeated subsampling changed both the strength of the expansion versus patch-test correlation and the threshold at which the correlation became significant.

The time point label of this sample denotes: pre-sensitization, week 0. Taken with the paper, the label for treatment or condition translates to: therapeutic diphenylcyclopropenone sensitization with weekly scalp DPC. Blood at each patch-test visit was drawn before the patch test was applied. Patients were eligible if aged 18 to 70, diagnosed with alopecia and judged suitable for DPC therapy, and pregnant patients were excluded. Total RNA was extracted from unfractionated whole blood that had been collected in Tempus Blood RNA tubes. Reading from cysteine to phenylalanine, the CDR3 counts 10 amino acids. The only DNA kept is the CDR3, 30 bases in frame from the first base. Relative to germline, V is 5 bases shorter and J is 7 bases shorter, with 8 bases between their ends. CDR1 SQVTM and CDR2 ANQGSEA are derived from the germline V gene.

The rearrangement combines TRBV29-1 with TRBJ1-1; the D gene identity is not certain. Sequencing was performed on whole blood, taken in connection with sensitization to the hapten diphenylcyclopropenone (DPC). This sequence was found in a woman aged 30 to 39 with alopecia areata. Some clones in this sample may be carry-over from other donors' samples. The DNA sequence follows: TGCAGCGTTACCTTAATTGAAGCTTTCTTT. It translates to CSVTLIEAFF.